The rows below give T cell receptor beta chains drawn from one sample of a study of CD8+CD57+ T cells in acquired aplastic anemia. TCRdb called the reads again in MiXCR, with one record for every CDR3 protein. The table includes more than 200,000 distinct CDR3 sequences, roughly 50% detected once. The source material was sorted CD4+, CD8+, or CD8+CD57+ T cells (not recorded which) from PBMCs. These receptor sequences come from a human donor with aplastic anemia. Both conserved end residues are part of each CDR3. Each record gives: clone size, D gene, J gene, V gene, CDR3 protein, CDR3 DNA. D genes are given only for firm matches. Rows give clone size only sometimes, using once, few, many, or a class for an expanded clone.

many	TRBD1	TRBJ1-1	TRBV29-1	CSVSRGVNTEAFF	TGCAGCGTCAGCAGGGGGGTGAACACTGAAGCTTTCTTT
many	-	TRBJ1-2	TRBV7-2	CASSLGGEINYGYTF	TGTGCCAGCAGCTTAGGTGGGGAAATTAACTATGGCTACACCTTC
-	TRBD2	TRBJ2-2	TRBV6-5	CASTPRSSGRGTGKLFF	TGTGCCAGCACCCCTAGGTCATCAGGGAGGGGTACCGGGAAGCTGTTTTTT
-	TRBD1	TRBJ2-7	TRBV29-1	CSVAPARTGGVYEQYF	TGCAGCGTTGCGCCAGCTCGGACAGGGGGCGTTTACGAGCAGTACTTC
-	-	TRBJ2-5	TRBV2	CASSGTDSETQYF	TGTGCCAGCAGTGGGACAGACTCGGAGACCCAGTACTTC
many	-	TRBJ2-3	TRBV19	CASARERTADTQYF	TGTGCCAGTGCCCGGGAAAGGACTGCAGATACGCAGTATTTT
-	-	TRBJ1-2	TRBV19	CASSPSSYGYTF	TGTGCCAGTAGTCCGTCATCCTATGGCTACACCTTC
-	TRBD2	TRBJ2-3	TRBV4-2	CASSQYSGGYTDTQYF	TGTGCCAGCAGCCAGTATAGCGGGGGGTACACAGATACGCAGTATTTT
-	-	TRBJ1-1	TRBV20-1	CSATDLDVRTEAFF	TGCAGTGCAACAGACTTGGACGTCCGCACTGAAGCTTTCTTT
few	-	TRBJ1-1	TRBV6-1	CASGPGTSGGMNTEAFF	TGTGCCAGCGGCCCCGGGACTAGCGGTGGAATGAACACTGAAGCTTTCTTT
-	-	TRBJ1-6	TRBV2	CASIDRDASPLHF	TGTGCCAGCATCGACAGAGATGCTTCACCCCTCCACTTT
once	TRBD1	TRBJ1-2	TRBV5-1	CAIGQGQLYGYTF	TGTGCCATCGGACAGGGCCAACTCTATGGCTACACCTTC
-	TRBD1	TRBJ2-7	TRBV2	CASSGTGGSEQYF	TGTGCCAGCAGTGGGACAGGGGGTAGCGAGCAGTACTTC
few	-	TRBJ1-6	TRBV5-1	CASSLAEGMGPPLHF	TGCGCCAGCAGCTTGGCCGAGGGAATGGGCCCACCCCTCCACTTT
many	TRBD1	TRBJ1-6	TRBV6-6	CASSEDGQAESPLHF	TGTGCCAGCAGTGAAGATGGACAGGCAGAATCACCCCTCCACTTT
few	-	TRBJ1-5	TRBV3-1	CASSQRSSDQPQHF	TGTGCCAGCAGCCAAAGAAGTAGCGATCAGCCCCAGCATTTT
many	TRBD1	TRBJ1-2	TRBV7-2	CASSTQGGYGYTF	TGTGCCAGCAGCACACAGGGGGGGTATGGCTACACCTTC
-	TRBD1	TRBJ1-6	TRBV27	CASSPWTGQDSPLHF	TGTGCCAGCAGTCCATGGACAGGTCAGGATTCACCCCTCCACTTT
many	TRBD1	TRBJ1-5	TRBV28	CATLDRGNNQPQHF	TGTGCCACCCTGGACAGGGGGAACAATCAGCCCCAGCATTTT
many	-	TRBJ2-7	TRBV5-1	CASSLDSFLRSSYEQYF	TGCGCCAGCAGCTTGGACAGCTTCCTACGTTCTTCCTACGAGCAGTACTTC
-	-	TRBJ1-1	TRBV9	CASSPRDYPILNTEAFF	TGTGCCAGCAGCCCTAGGGACTACCCGATCCTGAACACTGAAGCTTTCTTT
-	TRBD1	TRBJ2-2	TRBV2	CASSRGHTNTGELFF	TGTGCCAGCAGTAGGGGGCACACGAACACCGGGGAGCTGTTTTTT
many	-	TRBJ2-7	TRBV20-1	CSAPDRTYEQYF	TGCAGTGCTCCGGACAGAACCTACGAGCAGTACTTC
-	-	TRBJ1-4	TRBV28	CASSLRQSTNEKLFF	TGTGCCAGCAGTTTGCGGCAGTCAACTAATGAAAAACTGTTTTTT
many	-	TRBJ2-1	TRBV10-3	CAISVGNEQFF	TGTGCCATCAGTGTGGGGAATGAGCAGTTCTTC
-	-	TRBJ1-2	TRBV5-1	CASSLEARGYGYTF	TGCGCCAGCAGCTTGGAGGCCAGGGGCTATGGCTACACCTTC
many	-	TRBJ1-2	TRBV19	CASKVQGAKVSGYTF	TGTGCCAGTAAGGTCCAGGGCGCGAAGGTATCTGGCTACACCTTC
-	TRBD2	TRBJ2-5	TRBV15	CATSRERAGRGGETQYF	TGTGCCACCAGCAGAGAACGTGCAGGGAGGGGTGGAGAGACCCAGTACTTC
-	-	TRBJ1-5	TRBV15	CATSRSNRALQPQHF	TGTGCCACCAGCAGATCCAACAGGGCCCTTCAGCCCCAGCATTTT
-	-	TRBJ2-5	TRBV20-1	CSGRRETQYF	TGCAGTGGGAGACGGGAGACCCAGTACTTC
-	-	TRBJ1-1	TRBV7-9	CASSSESTANTEAFF	TGTGCCAGCAGCTCCGAATCGACAGCTAACACTGAAGCTTTCTTT
-	-	TRBJ1-6	TRBV9	CASSVGWGGSTNSPLHF	TGTGCCAGCAGCGTAGGGTGGGGGGGGTCGACCAATTCACCCCTCCACTTT
-	TRBD1	TRBJ1-5	TRBV24-1	CATSRQGSNQPQHF	TGTGCCACCAGTAGACAGGGGAGCAATCAGCCCCAGCATTTT
many	TRBD2	TRBJ2-3	TRBV20-1	CSARTSGVSPGGDTQYF	TGCAGTGCTCGGACTAGCGGGGTCAGCCCTGGCGGAGATACGCAGTATTTT
few	-	TRBJ2-3	TRBV9	CASSVAGAWTDTQYF	TGTGCCAGCAGCGTAGCGGGGGCTTGGACAGATACGCAGTATTTT
many	-	TRBJ1-6	TRBV25-1	CASSERVDSSPLHF	TGTGCCAGCAGTGAGCGGGTGGACAGTTCACCCCTCCACTTT
-	-	TRBJ1-6	TRBV27	CASSLSASGSPLHF	TGTGCCAGCAGTTTATCAGCCTCTGGGTCACCCCTCCACTTT
-	-	TRBJ2-5	TRBV6-1	CASSARQEPRGETQYF	TGTGCCAGCAGTGCTCGACAGGAACCAAGAGGAGAGACCCAGTACTTC
-	-	TRBJ1-2	TRBV10-1	CASTPAHRGYTF	TGCGCCAGCACCCCTGCCCATCGTGGCTACACCTTC
-	-	TRBJ1-3	TRBV20-1	CSAQESFSGNTIYF	TGCAGTGCGCAGGAATCGTTCTCTGGAAACACCATATATTTT
once	-	TRBJ2-7	TRBV7-2	CASSQGRGLVYEQYF	TGTGCCAGCAGCCAGGGCAGGGGACTGGTCTACGAGCAGTACTTC
many	-	TRBJ1-5	TRBV20-1	CSARTGGQPQHF	TGCAGTGCCCGAACGGGGGGGCAGCCCCAGCATTTT
-	TRBD1	TRBJ1-1	TRBV14	CASSLTGVVTEAFF	TGTGCCAGCAGCCTGACAGGGGTTGTCACTGAAGCTTTCTTT
-	TRBD1	TRBJ1-4	TRBV7-9	CASSHGTGWGNEKLFF	TGTGCCAGCAGCCATGGGACAGGGTGGGGAAATGAAAAACTGTTTTTT
-	-	TRBJ2-5	TRBV24-1	CATGDGQETQYF	TGTGCCACCGGGGACGGTCAAGAGACCCAGTACTTC
many	-	TRBJ1-4	TRBV7-9	CASSLRQDNEKLFF	TGTGCCAGCAGCCTTAGACAGGATAATGAAAAACTGTTTTTT
-	TRBD2	TRBJ2-3	TRBV7-2	CASSLAGGRPDTQYF	TGCGCCAGCAGCTTGGCGGGGGGCCGTCCAGATACGCAGTATTTT
once	TRBD2	TRBJ2-7	TRBV5-1	CASSLETSGGASSYEQYF	TGCGCCAGCAGCTTGGAAACTAGCGGGGGGGCCAGCTCCTACGAGCAGTACTTC
-	-	TRBJ1-5	TRBV19	CASSIVWGRGQPQHF	TGTGCCAGCAGTATAGTTTGGGGGCGAGGGCAGCCCCAGCATTTT